This T cell receptor (beta chain) is from a study of response to subunit inactivated influenza vaccine. Study-wide results and limits: Authors suggested few new T cells are recruited by each seasonal influenza vaccination.

Germline CDR1 is SEHNR and CDR2 is FQNEAQ (reference sequence). V lost 4 bases to trimming and J lost 4 bases; unmatched junction nucleotides: 3. The CDR3 has 13 amino acids. From the RT-PCR reads, TCRdb called clonotypes with MiXCR, one entry per CDR3 protein. This table has 650,000 to 800,000 distinct CDR3 sequences, approximately 14% appearing once. This clonotype was seen many times. Its antigen is undetermined. The origin of this receptor is a man in his fifties or sixties who received an inactivated influenza vaccine. The chain employs TRBV7-9 and TRBJ1-2, with 7 bases matching TRBD1. This material consisted of PBMCs from blood, taken roughly 2 weeks before vaccination. The CDR3 sequence: CASSSTGFYGYTF. In DNA, the CDR3 is TGTGCCAGCAGCTCGACAGGGTTCTATGGCTACACCTTC.